The sequence of this T cell receptor (beta chain) was determined in a study of post-analysis software for immune sequencing data. Study in general: As for disease course, relapsing-remitting, secondary progressive and progressive-relapsing multiple sclerosis were all included. General study points: Patients with multiple sclerosis recorded significantly lower normalized Chao1 diversity than controls, the study found. TRBV5-6, TRBV5-1 and TRBV20-1 belonged to a set of a handful of TRBV segments that were more frequent in patients than controls. The authors found that F measure strongly co-clustered same-batch samples.

Comments on this clonotype: Its specificity is not known.

Tagging with unique molecular identifiers was a feature of the TCR beta cDNA libraries. Starting from approximately 1 to 10 million T cells, the study yielded about 540,000 cDNA molecules. Each CDR3 protein is one row after TCRdb ran MiXCR on the PCR reads. This sample carries approximately 570,000 distinct CDR3 sequences, 44% of them seen once, and the ten largest clones take 1.5% to 2%. The germline V and J ends were trimmed by 6 bases and 7 bases, with 15 bases remaining between them. CDR1 and CDR2 (germline): MNHEY, SVGAGI. This CDR3 is built from 13 residues. This sequence joins TRBV6-5 and TRBJ1-2, with D possibly being TRBD1 (6 bases). Sequencing used blood. The TCR was taken from a girl between 10 and 17 years old with multiple sclerosis. The CDR3 coding sequence is TGTGCCAGCAGAACCGCAGGGGCGCTTGGCTACACCTTC. Residues: CASRTAGALGYTF.